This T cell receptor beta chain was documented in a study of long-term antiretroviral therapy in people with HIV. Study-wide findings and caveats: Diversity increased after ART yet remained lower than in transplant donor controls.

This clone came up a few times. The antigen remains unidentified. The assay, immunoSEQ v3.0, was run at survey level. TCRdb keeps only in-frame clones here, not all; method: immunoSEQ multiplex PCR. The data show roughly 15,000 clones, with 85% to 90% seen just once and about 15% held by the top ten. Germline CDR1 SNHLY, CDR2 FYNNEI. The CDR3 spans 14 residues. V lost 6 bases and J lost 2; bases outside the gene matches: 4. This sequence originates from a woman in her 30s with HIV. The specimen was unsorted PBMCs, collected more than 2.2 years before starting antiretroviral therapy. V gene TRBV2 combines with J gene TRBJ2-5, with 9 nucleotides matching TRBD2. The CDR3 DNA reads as TGTGCCAGCAGGACTAGCGGAGCTCAAGAGACCCAGTACTTC. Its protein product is CASRTSGAQETQYF.